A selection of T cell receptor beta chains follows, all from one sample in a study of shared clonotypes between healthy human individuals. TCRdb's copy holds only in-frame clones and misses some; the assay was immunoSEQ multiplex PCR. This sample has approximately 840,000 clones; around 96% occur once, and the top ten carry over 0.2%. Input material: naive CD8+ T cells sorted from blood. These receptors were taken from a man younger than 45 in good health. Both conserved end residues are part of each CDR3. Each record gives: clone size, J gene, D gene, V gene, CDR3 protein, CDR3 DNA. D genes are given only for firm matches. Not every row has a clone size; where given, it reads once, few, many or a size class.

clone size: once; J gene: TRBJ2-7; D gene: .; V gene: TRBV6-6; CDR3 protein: CASSHSEGSYEQYF; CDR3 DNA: TGTGCCAGCAGCCACTCAGAGGGGTCCTACGAGCAGTACTTC
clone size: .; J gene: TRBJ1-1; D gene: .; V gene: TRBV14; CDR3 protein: CASSQVGKGGHWNTEAFF; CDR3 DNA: TGTGCCAGCAGCCAAGTCGGGAAAGGGGGACATTGGAACACTGAAGCTTTCTTT
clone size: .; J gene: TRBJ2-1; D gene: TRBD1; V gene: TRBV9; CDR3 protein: CASSGWDRGGSGEQFF; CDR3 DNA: TGTGCCAGCAGCGGTTGGGACAGGGGTGGATCGGGTGAGCAGTTCTTC
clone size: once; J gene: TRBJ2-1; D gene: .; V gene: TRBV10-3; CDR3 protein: CAISGGFATQYNEQFF; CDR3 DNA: TGTGCCATCAGTGGGGGATTCGCTACCCAATACAATGAGCAGTTCTTC
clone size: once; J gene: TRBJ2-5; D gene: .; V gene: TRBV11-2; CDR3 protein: CASKAIETQYF; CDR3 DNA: TGTGCCAGCAAAGCTATTGAGACCCAGTACTTC
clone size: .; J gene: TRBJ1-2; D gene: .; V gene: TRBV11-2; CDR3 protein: CASSLEVWGIYGYTF; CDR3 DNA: TGTGCCAGCAGCTTAGAGGTCTGGGGGATCTATGGCTACACCTTC
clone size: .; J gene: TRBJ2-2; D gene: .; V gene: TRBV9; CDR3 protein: CASSVASGELFF; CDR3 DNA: TGTGCCAGCAGCGTAGCTTCCGGGGAGCTGTTTTTT
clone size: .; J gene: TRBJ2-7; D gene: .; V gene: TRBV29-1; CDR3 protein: CSVERDYEQYF; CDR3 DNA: TGCAGCGTTGAGCGGGACTACGAGCAGTACTTC
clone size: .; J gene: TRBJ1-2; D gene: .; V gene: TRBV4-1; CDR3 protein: CASTPLGERVRGYTF; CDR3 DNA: TGCGCCAGCACCCCTTTAGGGGAAAGGGTTCGGGGCTACACCTTC
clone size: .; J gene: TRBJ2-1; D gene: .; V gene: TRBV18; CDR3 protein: CASSPRRQGGWNEQFF; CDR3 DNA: TGTGCCAGCTCACCGAGGAGACAGGGAGGGTGGAATGAGCAGTTCTTC
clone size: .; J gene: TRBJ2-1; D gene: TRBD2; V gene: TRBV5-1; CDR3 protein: CASSGSLAGRGDEQFF; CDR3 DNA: TGCGCCAGCAGCGGCTCACTAGCGGGAAGAGGAGATGAGCAGTTCTTC
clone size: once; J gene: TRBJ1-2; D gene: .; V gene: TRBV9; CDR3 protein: CASSSNGGYTF; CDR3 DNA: TGTGCCAGCAGCTCTAACGGAGGCTACACCTTC
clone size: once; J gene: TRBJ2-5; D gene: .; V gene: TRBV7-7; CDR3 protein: CASSNRLERETQYF; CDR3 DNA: TGTGCTAGCAGCAATAGACTGGAACGGGAGACCCAGTACTTC
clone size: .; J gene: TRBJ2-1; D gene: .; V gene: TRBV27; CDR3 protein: CASSLQGFRGDEQFF; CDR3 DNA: TGTGCCAGCAGTTTACAAGGGTTCAGGGGAGATGAGCAGTTCTTC
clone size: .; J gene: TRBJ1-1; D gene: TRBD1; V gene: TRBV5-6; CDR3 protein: CASSPVEDRGWGLNTEAFF; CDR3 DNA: TGTGCCAGCAGCCCGGTAGAGGACAGGGGTTGGGGCTTGAACACTGAAGCTTTCTTT
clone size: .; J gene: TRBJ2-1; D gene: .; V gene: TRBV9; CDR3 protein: CASSGAGFDEQFF; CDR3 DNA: TGTGCCAGCAGTGGGGCGGGGTTTGATGAGCAGTTCTTC
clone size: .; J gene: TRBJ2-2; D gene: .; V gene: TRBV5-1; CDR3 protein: CASSPPRAGELFF; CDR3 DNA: TGCGCCAGCAGCCCTCCTAGGGCCGGGGAGCTGTTTTTT
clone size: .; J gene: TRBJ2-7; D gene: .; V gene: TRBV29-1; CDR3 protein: CSVFATEDPYEQYF; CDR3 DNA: TGCAGCGTTTTCGCCACTGAGGATCCCTACGAGCAGTACTTC
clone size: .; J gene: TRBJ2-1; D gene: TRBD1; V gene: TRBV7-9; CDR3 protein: CASSSTGTGRYEQFF; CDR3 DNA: TGTGCCAGCAGCTCGACCGGGACAGGGAGGTATGAGCAGTTCTTC
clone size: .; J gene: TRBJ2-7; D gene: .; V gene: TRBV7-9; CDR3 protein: CASRSGEGISYEQYF; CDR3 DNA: TGTGCCAGCAGATCAGGGGAGGGGATCTCCTACGAGCAGTACTTC
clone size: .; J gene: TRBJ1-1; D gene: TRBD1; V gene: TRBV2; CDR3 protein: CANQGADYTEAFF; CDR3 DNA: TGTGCCAACCAGGGGGCAGACTACACTGAAGCTTTCTTT
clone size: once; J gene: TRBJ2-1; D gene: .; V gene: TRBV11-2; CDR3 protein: CASSPQTRNEQFF; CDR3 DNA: TGTGCCAGCAGTCCGCAGACGCGGAATGAGCAGTTCTTC
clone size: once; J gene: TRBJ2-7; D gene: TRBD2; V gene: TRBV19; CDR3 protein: CASREAGVPYEQYF; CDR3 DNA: TGTGCCAGTAGGGAAGCGGGAGTTCCCTACGAGCAGTACTTC
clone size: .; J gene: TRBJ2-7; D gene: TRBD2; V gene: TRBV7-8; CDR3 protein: CASSRWEGPTLSGRLSEQYF; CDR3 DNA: TGTGCCAGCAGCCGTTGGGAGGGTCCTACTCTTAGCGGGAGACTCTCCGAGCAGTACTTC
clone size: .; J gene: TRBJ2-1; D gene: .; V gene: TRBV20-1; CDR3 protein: CSARTGEQFF; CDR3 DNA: TGCAGTGCTAGAACAGGAGAGCAGTTCTTC
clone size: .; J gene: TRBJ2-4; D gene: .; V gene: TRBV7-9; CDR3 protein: CASSPRLAKNIQYF; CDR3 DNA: TGTGCCAGCAGCCCACGCCTAGCCAAAAACATTCAGTACTTC
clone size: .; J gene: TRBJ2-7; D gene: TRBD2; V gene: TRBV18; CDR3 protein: CASSPPRGTRFYEQYF; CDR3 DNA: TGTGCCAGCTCACCACCGAGAGGGACTAGGTTCTACGAGCAGTACTTC
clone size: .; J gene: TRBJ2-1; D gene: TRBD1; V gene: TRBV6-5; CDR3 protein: CASSLAGGPNEQFF; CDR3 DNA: TGTGCCAGCAGTCTGGCAGGGGGCCCCAATGAGCAGTTCTTC
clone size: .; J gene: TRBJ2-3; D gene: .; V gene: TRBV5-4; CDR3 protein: CASSLLGGTDTQYF; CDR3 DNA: TGTGCCAGCAGCTTGCTCGGGGGCACAGATACGCAGTATTTT
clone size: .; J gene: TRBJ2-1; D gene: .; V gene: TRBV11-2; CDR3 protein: CASLGSHEQFF; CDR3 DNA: TGTGCCAGCTTGGGTTCCCATGAGCAGTTCTTC
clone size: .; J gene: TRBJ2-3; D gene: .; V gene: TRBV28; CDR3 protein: CASSFSNEQYF; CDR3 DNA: TGTGCCAGCAGTTTTTCGAACGAGCAGTATTTT
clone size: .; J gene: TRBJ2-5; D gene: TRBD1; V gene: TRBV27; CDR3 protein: CASSPIGQEQETQYF; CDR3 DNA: TGTGCCAGCAGTCCCATAGGACAGGAACAAGAGACCCAGTACTTC
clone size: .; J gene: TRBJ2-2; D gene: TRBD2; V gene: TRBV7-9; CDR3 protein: CASSHEAGGPSGELFF; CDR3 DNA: TGTGCCAGCAGTCATGAAGCGGGAGGGCCCTCCGGGGAGCTGTTTTTT
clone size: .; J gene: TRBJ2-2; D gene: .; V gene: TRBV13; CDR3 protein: CASSARTPIGGELFF; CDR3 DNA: TGTGCCAGCAGCGCCCGGACTCCCATCGGCGGGGAGCTGTTTTTT
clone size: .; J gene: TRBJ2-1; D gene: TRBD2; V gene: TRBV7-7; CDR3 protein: CASSLASGYEQFF; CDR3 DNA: TGTGCTAGCAGCTTGGCTAGCGGGTATGAGCAGTTCTTC
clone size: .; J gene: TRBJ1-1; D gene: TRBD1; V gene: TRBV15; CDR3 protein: CATSKDRGRNTEAFF; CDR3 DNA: TGTGCCACCAGCAAAGACAGGGGGCGAAACACTGAAGCTTTCTTT
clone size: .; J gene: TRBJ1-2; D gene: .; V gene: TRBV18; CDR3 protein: CASSPPFGETNYGYTF; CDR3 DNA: TGTGCCAGCTCACCACCGTTTGGGGAGACTAACTATGGCTACACCTTC